What follows are 17 T cell receptor beta chains derived from one specimen sequenced in a study of response to subunit inactivated influenza vaccine. A single record per CDR3 protein comes from TCRdb applying MiXCR to the RT-PCR reads. There are about 700,000 distinct CDR3 sequences in the sample; approximately 14% occur only once, and around 6.5% lies in the top ten. This specimen consisted of PBMCs from blood, obtained around two weeks before vaccination. The receptors come from a man between 50 and 59 years old who received an inactivated influenza vaccine.

The V gene is TRBV7-2, the J gene TRBJ2-1; 7 bases are a match to TRBD2. The CDR3 runs to 13 residues. The V and J ends lost 6 bases and 8 bases, in that order; junction bases with no gene match: 7. Germline values: CDR1 SGHTA, CDR2 FQGNSA. CDR3 nucleotides: TGTGCCAGCAGTCGACAGCGGGACTATGAGCAGTTCTTC. Protein: CASSRQRDYEQFF.

The genes are TRBV20-1 and TRBJ1-5, with D tentatively TRBD1 (5 bases). Germline V CDR1 and CDR2: DFQATT, SNEGSKA (reference sequence). Trimming shortened V by 1 base and J by 4 bases, and 8 bases separated the two germline ends. This CDR3 spans 13 amino acids. CDR3 bases: TGCAGTGCTAGAGGGGGCGATAATCAGCCCCAGCATTTT. Translated: CSARGGDNQPQHF.

Concerning this clonotype: A much larger clone is a single base away; this may be a read error. This chain joins TRBV29-1 and TRBJ2-3; 10 nucleotides agree with TRBD2. The CDR3 is 17 amino acids. CDR1 and CDR2 (germline): SQVTM, ANQGSEA. The CDR3 DNA is TGCAGCGTTGAAGGGCTAGCGGGAGCGCTAGGGGGAGATACGCGGTATTTT. It yields the protein CSVEGLAGALGGDTRYF.

The chain recombines TRBV6-2 or TRBV6-3 with TRBJ2-2, with 9 bases that match TRBD2. CDR1 MNHEY and CDR2 SVGEGT come from the germline V gene. V lost 6 bases, J lost 0 bases, and 5 bases stayed unmatched. The CDR3 totals 16 residues. The CDR3 spells CASRILAGANTGELFF. CDR3 nucleotides: TGTGCCAGCAGGATACTAGCGGGCGCGAACACCGGGGAGCTGTTTTTT.

V and J are TRBV18 and TRBJ2-3, with D unclear. The germline V gene has CDR1 KGHSH and CDR2 LQKENI. V lost 3 bases and J 2 bases, leaving 6 bases between the germline ends. CDR3 length equals 13 residues. The CDR3 reads CASSPVFTDTQYF. The CDR3 DNA reads as TGTGCCAGCTCACCGGTATTCACAGATACGCAGTATTTT.

This clonotype has ten or more counts. The chain employs TRBV4-3 and TRBJ1-2, with 8 bases that match TRBD1. V shed 4 bases, J shed 4 bases, and the junction held 2 bases outside the gene matches. Germline V gene data show CDR1 as LGHNA and CDR2 as YSLEER. CDR3 length: 13 amino acids. In nucleotides, the CDR3 is TGCGCCAGCAGCCTTACAGGGGGCTATGGCTACACCTTC. Protein product: CASSLTGGYGYTF.

The gene calls are TRBV11-2 and TRBJ2-3; the match to TRBD2 covers 10 bases. The CDR3 runs to 17 residues. Unmatched junction bases numbered 5, after V lost 2 bases and J lost 0 bases. Germline CDR1 reads SGHAT; CDR2 reads FQNNGV. The CDR3 loop is CASSLRTSGISTDTQYF. The CDR3, as DNA: TGTGCCAGCAGCTTAAGGACTAGCGGAATTAGCACAGATACGCAGTATTTT.

The V call is TRBV9, the J call TRBJ2-7; 7 bases match TRBD1. V trimming: 0 bases; J trimming: 6 bases; junction bases outside the gene matches: 9. The CDR3 length is 15 residues. The germline CDR1 and CDR2 sequences are SGDLS and YYNGEE. The DNA for the CDR3 is TGTGCCAGCAGCGTAGATTGGCGAAGACAGGGCGAGCAGTACTTC. It yields the protein CASSVDWRRQGEQYF.

Only a few counts were recorded for this clonotype. The rearrangement links TRBV2 to TRBJ1-5; the D is unclear. The CDR3 has 15 residues. The V gene's germline CDR1 is SNHLY and CDR2 FYNNEI. The V end was cut by 2 bases, the J end by 2 bases, with 10 bases between. CDR3 protein: CASSESGVGNQPQHF. CDR3 nucleotides: TGTGCCAGCAGTGAATCGGGTGTAGGCAATCAGCCCCAGCATTTT.

This clonotype was seen only a few times. The chain is built from TRBV6-5 and TRBJ2-7; the match to TRBD2 covers 14 bases. With 1 base clipped from V and 4 bases from J, the junction kept 3 bases outside the gene matches. CDR3 length equals 16 residues. Germline assignment: CDR1 MNHEY and CDR2 SVGAGI. The CDR3 loop is CASSYFRTSGGYEQYF. CDR3 in DNA: TGTGCCAGCAGTTACTTCCGGACTAGCGGGGGGTACGAGCAGTACTTC.

This clonotype was detected only a few times. The chain joins TRBV24-1 to TRBJ2-1; 11 bases agree with TRBD2. Trimming cost V 3 bases and J 2 bases; bases outside gene matches: 8. CDR3 length equals 18 residues. CDR1 and CDR2 from the germline V gene are KGHDR and SFDVKD. The CDR3 coding sequence is TGTGCCACCAGTGATGTATCGACTAGCGGGATTACCTACAATGAGCAGTTCTTC. Translated, it gives CATSDVSTSGITYNEQFF.

This clonotype appeared many times. The chain couples TRBV29-1 to TRBJ2-1, with D possibly matching TRBD2 (5 bases). V was shortened by 4 bases and J by 7 bases, with 14 bases between the two germline ends. Germline CDR1 SQVTM, CDR2 ANQGSEA. There are 13 residues in the CDR3. In nucleotides, the CDR3 is TGCAGCGTTGCAGCGGTCCGCGGGAATGAGCAGTTCTTC. Its translation: CSVAAVRGNEQFF.

This clonotype was seen more than once but under ten times. CDR3 DNA: TGTGCCAGCAAAGAGAAGGGGCACCAAGATACGCAGTATTTT. It codes for CASKEKGHQDTQYF. The genes are TRBV12-3 or TRBV12-4 and TRBJ2-3; TRBD1 is a possible D gene (5 bases). The CDR3 contains 14 residues. The V end was cut by 7 bases, the J end by 5 bases, with 16 bases between.

This chain uses TRBV4-2 with TRBJ2-3; TRBD2 matches at 11 bases. The CDR3 contains 19 residues. The V segment lost 4 bases and the J segment 0 bases; nucleotides outside the gene matches: 12. Germline loops: CDR1 LGHNA, CDR2 YNFKEQ. The CDR3 DNA reads TGTGCCAGCAGCCCTTATAGCGGGGGGGGATTACTTAGCACAGATACGCAGTATTTT. Amino acids: CASSPYSGGGLLSTDTQYF.

The V gene is TRBV12-3 or TRBV12-4, the J gene TRBJ1-5; D is perhaps TRBD1 (6 bases). This CDR3 comprises 15 residues. V lost 6 bases and J lost 5, with 17 bases in between. CDR3 loop: CASSPGRGSYQPQHF. The CDR3 coding sequence is TGTGCCAGCAGCCCAGGGAGGGGGAGCTATCAGCCCCAGCATTTT.

This sequence joins TRBV5-1 and TRBJ1-4; D is uncertain. V was clipped by 1 base and J by 7 bases, with 14 bases between them. Per the germline V gene, CDR1 is SGHRS and CDR2 is YFSETQ. CDR3 size: 15 residues. DNA of the CDR3: TGCGCCAGCAGCTTGTGGGAGGGTTGGATTGAAAAACTGTTTTTT. Its translation: CASSLWEGWIEKLFF.

This clonotype was observed at least ten times. The rearrangement links TRBV28 to TRBJ2-2; no definite D call. CDR3 length: 14 residues. V was trimmed by 7 bases and J by 1 base, leaving 10 bases between them. Germline V gene sequence: CDR1 MDHEN, CDR2 SYDVKM. The CDR3 protein is CASTRVGNTGELFF. CDR3 DNA sequence: TGTGCCAGCACAAGGGTCGGGAACACCGGGGAGCTGTTTTTT.